This TCR beta chain was identified during a study of OX40 agonist ivuxolimab in advanced cancers. Study details: The drug used for patients, ivuxolimab, was an agonistic anti-OX40 (CD134) antibody.

Germline trimming cut 7 bases from V and 2 bases from J; bases unmatched to any gene: 6. The CDR3 runs to 14 residues. Germline assignment: CDR1 SNHLY and CDR2 FYNNEI. Clones were read by immunoSEQ multiplex PCR, and TCRdb kept only the in-frame ones, dropping some. In the table there are some 110,000 clones, over 75% of which are singletons. This receptor was identified in an adult with an advanced solid tumor such as melanoma, head and neck, liver or kidney cancer. The input for sequencing was CD4+ or CD8+ T cells sorted from blood, taken in a trial of the OX40 agonist ivuxolimab. The rearrangement uses TRBV2 and TRBJ2-3; 7 bases map to TRBD1. CDR3 in DNA: TGTGCCAGCAAGAGGGACAGCCCCACAGATACGCAGTATTTT. This codes for CASKRDSPTDTQYF.